Each of the 26 T cell receptor beta chains below was sequenced from the same sample in a study of blood T cell repertoires in COVID-19. The protocol was immunoSEQ multiplex PCR, while the TCRdb copy is restricted to in-frame clones and leaves out a portion. The table records hundreds of thousands of clones, 88% of them present only once. The sequenced material came from peripheral blood. Receptor source: a woman aged 25 to 39 with COVID-19, enrolled during active disease.

This clone was seen a handful of times. The chain couples TRBV28 to TRBJ1-1, with TRBD1 as a possible D gene (6 bases). Germline CDR1 and CDR2: MDHEN and SYDVKM. Between the trimmed V and J ends, which lost 7 bases and 5 bases, there was a span of 11 bases. The CDR3 totals 12 residues. The CDR3 here is CASIKDRTEAFF. In DNA, the CDR3 is TGTGCCAGCATCAAAGACAGGACTGAAGCTTTCTTT.

The chain joins TRBV6-5 to TRBJ1-2; TRBD1 matches 7 bases. The CDR3 loop spans 15 amino acids. After removal of 0 bases from V and 7 bases from J, the junction contained 8 bases not matched to a gene. The V gene's germline CDR1 is MNHEY and CDR2 SVGAGI. CDR3 region: CASSYSGRGKGGYTF. CDR3 in DNA: TGTGCCAGCAGTTACTCTGGCAGGGGGAAAGGTGGCTACACCTTC.

V and J are TRBV7-2 and TRBJ2-7, with a possible D match to TRBD1 (5 bases). Germline V CDR1 and CDR2: SGHTA, FQGNSA. V was trimmed by 5 bases and J by 0 bases, leaving 11 bases between them. This CDR3 has 14 residues. The CDR3 here is CASSLLTGSYEQYF. The CDR3 DNA sequence: TGTGCCAGCAGCCTGTTAACAGGCTCCTACGAGCAGTACTTC. Full variable domain (outside the CDR3, taken from reference TRBV7-2 and TRBJ2-7): GAGVSQSPSNKVTEKGKDVELRCDPISGHTALYWYRQSLGQGLEFLIYFQGNSAPDKSGLPSDRFSAERTGGSVSTLTIQRTQQEDSAVYLCASSLLTGSYEQYFGPGTRLTVT.

The chain has TRBV27 and TRBJ2-1; 8 bases align to TRBD2. CDR1 is MNHEY, CDR2 SMNVEV, per germline (reference sequence). This CDR3 comprises 15 residues. J gave up 6 bases and V 4 bases, and 8 bases lay outside the gene matches. The CDR3 reads CASSWSLAAGNEQFF. DNA of the CDR3: TGTGCCAGCAGTTGGTCACTAGCGGCCGGCAATGAGCAGTTCTTC.

This clone has just one count. The V call is TRBV7-9, the J call TRBJ2-1; tentatively, D is TRBD1 (5 bases). Germline V lookup: CDR1 SEHNR, CDR2 FQNEAQ (reference sequence). CDR3 length: 15 amino acids. V gave up 0 bases and J gave up 2 bases, with 8 bases separating them. CDR3 DNA: TGTGCCAGCAGCTTAGCTGGGGCCGCCTACAATGAGCAGTTCTTC. Amino acid sequence: CASSLAGAAYNEQFF.

The rearrangement joins TRBV3-1 (or the pseudogene TRBV3-2) to TRBJ2-7; 13 nucleotides agree with TRBD2. The V gene end was trimmed by 6 bases and the J gene end by 2 bases; junction bases not matched to a gene: 1. CDR1 is LGHDT, CDR2 YNNKEL, per germline (reference sequence). The CDR3 runs 14 residues. CDR3 nucleotide sequence: TGTGCCAGCAGGGGGACTAGCGGGACCTACGAGCAGTACTTC. Amino acid sequence: CASRGTSGTYEQYF.

The J gene is TRBJ2-3, the V gene TRBV6-1; 11 positions match TRBD2. The CDR3 has 17 amino acids. The V gene's germline CDR1 is MNHNS and CDR2 SASEGT. V was clipped by 2 bases and J by 1 base; unmatched bases: 5. The CDR3 is CASSENPGLAGTDTQYF. The CDR3, as DNA: TGTGCCAGCAGTGAAAACCCGGGACTAGCGGGCACAGATACGCAGTATTTT.

The chain links TRBV3-1 (or the pseudogene TRBV3-2) to TRBJ2-3, with 8 bases matching TRBD2. The V segment lost 1 base and the J segment 2 bases; nucleotides outside the gene matches: 5. This CDR3 is built from 16 residues. Germline V gives CDR1 LGHDT, CDR2 YNNKEL (reference sequence). As DNA, the CDR3 is TGTGCCAGCAGCCAAGCTCAGACTAGCGTCACAGATACGCAGTATTTT. Protein product: CASSQAQTSVTDTQYF.

The chain employs TRBV24-1 and TRBJ2-3; D unclear. The germline V gene encodes CDR1 KGHDR and CDR2 SFDVKD. CDR3 length: 13 amino acids. V was clipped by 5 bases and J by 0 bases, with 5 bases between them. In DNA, the CDR3 is TGTGCCACCAGTGTGAGTAGCACAGATACGCAGTATTTT. Encoded protein: CATSVSSTDTQYF.

The chain's CDR3 is CASSLLLGRGLDTEAFF. The DNA of the CDR3 is TGTGCCAGCAGCCTGTTACTTGGGCGGGGGTTGGACACTGAAGCTTTCTTT. The chain employs TRBV9 and TRBJ1-1, with D possibly being TRBD1 (5 bases). The CDR3 totals 17 residues. CDR1 is SGDLS, CDR2 YYNGEE, per germline. Trimming removed 4 bases from V and 3 bases from J, with 22 bases in between.

The V and J genes are TRBV6-5 and TRBJ2-1, with 14 bases matching TRBD2. Germline V lookup: CDR1 MNHEY, CDR2 SVGAGI. This CDR3 comprises 16 residues. The V segment lost 4 bases and the J segment 8 bases; nucleotides outside the gene matches: 7. The CDR3 coding sequence is TGTGCCAGCAGTTCCCGACTAGCGGGAGGGCCCCATGAGCAGTTCTTC. Residues: CASSSRLAGGPHEQFF.

The chain couples TRBV7-9 to TRBJ2-5; D call uncertain. The CDR3 is 15 amino acids. The V end lost 1 base, the J end lost 2 bases, and 11 bases lay between the germline ends. CDR1 is SEHNR, CDR2 FQNEAQ, per germline (reference sequence). Here the CDR3 DNA reads TGTGCCAGCAGCTTAGGAGTAGCAGATCAAGAGACCCAGTACTTC. Encoded protein: CASSLGVADQETQYF.

The chain combines TRBV28 with TRBJ1-3; maybe TRBD1 (6 bases). This CDR3 region has 14 residues. CDR1 is MDHEN, CDR2 SYDVKM, per germline. V was clipped by 8 bases and J by 4 bases, with 15 bases between them. CDR3 loop: CASGLLGQGNTIYF. CDR3 DNA sequence: TGTGCCAGCGGTCTATTAGGACAGGGAAACACCATATATTTT.

The chain employs TRBV28 and TRBJ1-2; D might be TRBD1 (6 bases). With 4 bases removed from V and 0 bases from J, the gap between germline ends came to 12 bases. Per germline, CDR1 MDHEN and CDR2 SYDVKM. CDR3 size: 15 residues. CDR3: CASSSQGTANYGYTF. CDR3 in DNA: TGTGCCAGCAGTTCTCAGGGGACCGCTAACTATGGCTACACCTTC.

With respect to this clone: This specimen includes other DNA sequences encoding the same CDR3. The J gene is TRBJ1-1, the V gene TRBV7-3, with 8 bases lining up with TRBD1. J gave up 4 bases and V 2 bases, and 0 bases lay outside the gene matches. This CDR3 has 13 residues. Germline CDR1 SGHTA, CDR2 FQGTGA. The CDR3 loop reads CASSLGQGTEAFF. In DNA, the CDR3 is TGTGCCAGCAGCTTAGGACAGGGCACTGAAGCTTTCTTT.

This clone was found a few times. This chain connects TRBV30 to TRBJ1-5; 9 bases agree with TRBD1. The V segment lost 5 bases and the J segment 3 bases; nucleotides outside the gene matches: 2. This CDR3 spans 13 amino acids. Germline values: CDR1 GTSNPN, CDR2 SVGIG (reference sequence). CDR3 in DNA: TGTGCCTGGGGGACAGGGAACAATCAGCCCCAGCATTTT. Translating it yields CAWGTGNNQPQHF.

V gene TRBV5-5 combines with J gene TRBJ2-6; D possibly corresponds to TRBD2 (6 bases). CDR3 length: 19 residues. The V gene's germline CDR1 is SGHKS and CDR2 YYEKEE (reference sequence). V dropped 4 bases and J dropped 0 bases, with 20 bases sitting between them. The CDR3 loop is CASSHGTAGAHSGANVLTF. CDR3 nucleotide sequence: TGTGCCAGCAGCCACGGGACTGCCGGGGCTCACTCTGGGGCCAACGTCCTGACTTTC.

J is TRBJ2-7 and V is TRBV28, with unresolved D. V was cut by 3 bases and J by 6 bases, with 6 bases left in between. This CDR3 is built from 11 residues. Germline V lookup: CDR1 MDHEN, CDR2 SYDVKM. In DNA form, the CDR3 reads TGTGCCAGCAGTTTGTATTCCGAGCAGTACTTC. Protein: CASSLYSEQYF.

The V call is TRBV15, the J call TRBJ1-5; D is ambiguous. The V end was cut by 0 bases, the J end by 0 bases, with 9 bases between. The CDR3 covers 16 residues. Germline V lookup: CDR1 LNHNV, CDR2 YYDKDF (reference sequence). The CDR3 nucleotides are TGTGCCACCAGCAGAGATAAACGGTATAGCAATCAGCCCCAGCATTTT. As protein: CATSRDKRYSNQPQHF.

V and J are TRBV27 and TRBJ1-2; 9 bases align to TRBD1. Looked up from germline, CDR1 is MNHEY and CDR2 is SMNVEV (reference sequence). V lost 10 bases and J lost 7; bases outside the gene matches: 7. The CDR3 extends over 12 amino acids. Here the CDR3 reads CATGQGNIGYTF. The CDR3 DNA sequence: TGTGCCACCGGACAGGGGAATATTGGCTACACCTTC.

This clone has just one count. The chain carries TRBV6-6 and TRBJ1-1; D perhaps matches TRBD1 (6 bases). The CDR3 consists of 14 residues. Trimming removed 7 bases at V and 6 bases at J, with 18 bases between. The germline V gene has CDR1 MNHNY and CDR2 SVGAGI (reference sequence). In DNA form, the CDR3 reads TGTGCCAGCAACCAGGGGTATCGGAGCGCTGAAGCTTTCTTT. Translating gives CASNQGYRSAEAFF.

The chain is built from TRBV29-1 and TRBJ2-1; TRBD1 aligns across 8 bases. The CDR3 loop spans 12 amino acids. Per the germline V gene, CDR1 is SQVTM and CDR2 is ANQGSEA. The CDR3: CVIGRGRGEQFF. The CDR3 nucleotides read TGCGTCATCGGCAGGGGGCGCGGTGAGCAGTTCTTC.

The table lists this clone with a count of one. J is TRBJ2-7 and V is TRBV28; D is possibly TRBD2 (5 bases). V lost 8 bases and J lost 0, with 11 bases in between. The CDR3 spans 13 residues. The germline V gene encodes CDR1 MDHEN and CDR2 SYDVKM. In DNA, the CDR3 is TGTGCCAGCCGAACTAGTAACTCCTACGAGCAGTACTTC. Translating gives CASRTSNSYEQYF.

This chain connects TRBV30 to TRBJ2-2, with D possibly TRBD2 on 6 matching bases. The CDR3 consists of 15 residues. Deletions cut 8 bases from V and 3 bases from J, with 19 bases between. In germline, CDR1 is GTSNPN, CDR2 SVGIG (reference sequence). The CDR3: CAHNPRAGYTGELFF. DNA of the CDR3: TGTGCCCACAATCCCAGGGCGGGGTACACCGGGGAGCTGTTTTTT.

V is TRBV5-6 and J is TRBJ2-7; D unclear. The CDR3 spans 14 residues. Trimming left V 4 bases short and J 2 bases short, with 13 bases between. From germline, CDR1 is SGHDT and CDR2 YYEEEE. DNA of the CDR3: TGTGCCAGCAGCCCGAGTTTTCGGGCCTACGAGCAGTACTTC. It codes for CASSPSFRAYEQYF. The complete variable domain, with remaining parts taken from reference TRBV5-6 and TRBJ2-7, reads DAGVTQSPTHLIKTRGQQVTLRCSPKSGHDTVSWYQQALGQGPQFIFQYYEEEERQRGNFPDRFSGHQFPNYSSELNVNALLLGDSALYLCASSPSFRAYEQYFGPGTRLTVT.

The chain employs TRBV6-4 and TRBJ2-3; the D gene is possibly TRBD2 (5 bases). In germline, CDR1 is MRHNA, CDR2 SNTAGT. Between the trimmed V and J ends, which lost 5 bases and 3 bases, there was a span of 12 bases. CDR3 size: 14 residues. CDR3 region: CASSSGKATDTQYF. CDR3 nucleotide sequence: TGTGCCAGCAGTTCGGGGAAGGCGACAGATACGCAGTATTTT.